The T cell receptor beta chain described here comes from a study of CD8+CD57+ T cells in acquired aplastic anemia. Looking at the study overall: DNA from sorted CD4+ and CD8+ cells averaged roughly 3.2 ug.

Researchers used genomic DNA as the template to profile TCR beta VDJ and CDR3. TCRdb used MiXCR to reprocess the reads, holding one entry per CDR3 protein. The repertoire has 250,000 to 300,000 distinct CDR3 sequences, 45% to 65% of them found once; the top ten carry under 8.5%. Study observations and caveats: Controls and patients did not differ significantly in CD8+ Simpson's diversity.

As regards this clonotype: Its antigen is undetermined. An end of the junction does not agree with germline; a read error may underlie this.

The germline gives CDR1 SNHLY, CDR2 FYNNEI. The CDR3 is 14 amino acids. Sequencing was carried out using sorted CD4+, CD8+, or CD8+CD57+ T cells (not recorded which) from PBMCs. The rearrangement joins TRBV2 to TRBJ1-5; D is unresolved. The source of this sequence is a human donor with severe aplastic anemia or a healthy control (not recorded which). The CDR3 nucleotides read TGTGCCGGCAGTGAGGGCAGAACACTTCAGCCCCAGCATTTT. It translates to CAGSEGRTLQPQHF.